The clone carrying this T cell receptor beta chain was seen at least ten times. Antigen unknown. This CDR3 contains 14 residues. V lost 6 bases and J 1 base, leaving 10 bases between the germline ends. Germline values: CDR1 KGHDR, CDR2 SFDVKD. This sample is drawn from a study of T cells after yellow fever vaccination. For the study at large: For low cell numbers, libraries were made with SMART-Seq v4 Ultra Low Input.

Overall study findings and caveats: Though it reached lower strength, the secondary response hit its peak faster, day 5 versus 15. One caveat is that FACS-sorted repertoires could contain abundant clonotypes contaminating from the bulk population.

TCR cDNA was made by 5'RACE template switching, adding a universal primer site and UMIs. Each CDR3 protein gets one entry after TCRdb re-called the 5' RACE reads with MiXCR. The sample shows under 600,000 distinct CDR3 sequences, roughly 12% of them seen only once. Source: PBMCs, taken on the day of the yellow fever booster vaccination. The genes are TRBV24-1 and TRBJ2-3; D is ambiguous. This clonotype was sampled from a man under 40 who received the YFV17D yellow fever vaccine. CDR3 protein: CATSSSAGTDTQYF. The CDR3 nucleotides are TGTGCCACCAGTTCGTCTGCAGGCACAGATACGCAGTATTTT.